A selection of T cell receptor beta chains follows, all from one sample in a study of T cell responses to AZD1222 COVID-19 vaccine. Libraries were prepared by immunoSEQ multiplex PCR; TCRdb keeps only in-frame clonotypes and omits some of them. Of around 89,000 clones in the sample, just over 90% are singletons; the top ten hold about 20%. The input for sequencing was peripheral blood, taken on day 0 of AZD1222 vaccination. These receptors all come from an adult in good health. Both conserved end residues are part of each CDR3. Fields, in order: J gene, D gene, clone size, V gene, CDR3 protein, CDR3 DNA. A D gene is named only where the DNA matches it firmly. Rows give clone size only sometimes, using once, few, many, or a class for an expanded clone.

J gene: TRBJ2-7
D gene: TRBD2
clone size: .
V gene: TRBV7-3
CDR3 protein: CASSRAGSSYEQYF
CDR3 DNA: TGTGCCAGCAGCCGAGCGGGGAGTTCCTACGAGCAGTACTTC

J gene: TRBJ1-2
D gene: .
clone size: once
V gene: TRBV28
CDR3 protein: CASSNHGSSNYGYTF
CDR3 DNA: TGTGCCAGCAGTAACCACGGGAGCTCCAACTATGGCTACACCTTC

J gene: TRBJ2-5
D gene: TRBD2
clone size: .
V gene: TRBV5-1
CDR3 protein: CASRQPGLATETQYF
CDR3 DNA: TGCGCCAGCAGGCAACCGGGACTAGCAACTGAGACCCAGTACTTC

J gene: TRBJ2-7
D gene: .
clone size: .
V gene: TRBV5-6
CDR3 protein: CASSLLGGTAPGDEQYF
CDR3 DNA: TGTGCCAGCAGCTTGTTAGGAGGGACGGCTCCGGGGGACGAGCAGTACTTC

J gene: TRBJ2-5
D gene: .
clone size: .
V gene: TRBV6-5
CDR3 protein: CASSNRETQYF
CDR3 DNA: TGTGCCAGCAGTAATCGAGAGACCCAGTACTTC

J gene: TRBJ2-2
D gene: TRBD1
clone size: .
V gene: TRBV6-5
CDR3 protein: CASRGDRASGELFF
CDR3 DNA: TGTGCCAGCAGGGGGGACAGGGCGTCCGGGGAGCTGTTTTTT

J gene: TRBJ2-5
D gene: TRBD1
clone size: .
V gene: TRBV7-9
CDR3 protein: CASSRQGIETQYF
CDR3 DNA: TGTGCCAGCAGCCGACAGGGGATAGAGACCCAGTACTTC

J gene: TRBJ1-2
D gene: TRBD1
clone size: .
V gene: TRBV12-3/TRBV12-4
CDR3 protein: CASSHGQGYGYTF
CDR3 DNA: TGTGCCAGCAGCCACGGACAGGGCTATGGCTACACCTTC

J gene: TRBJ2-7
D gene: .
clone size: few
V gene: TRBV30
CDR3 protein: CASQRIYEQYF
CDR3 DNA: TGTGCCTCACAGAGGATTTACGAGCAGTACTTC

J gene: TRBJ1-3
D gene: .
clone size: once
V gene: TRBV18
CDR3 protein: CASSPPGGQRNTIYF
CDR3 DNA: TGTGCCAGCTCACCACCGGGGGGGCAGAGAAACACCATATATTTT

J gene: TRBJ2-3
D gene: TRBD1
clone size: .
V gene: TRBV19
CDR3 protein: CASSIEQGTHRADTQYF
CDR3 DNA: TGTGCCAGTAGTATTGAACAGGGGACCCACAGGGCAGATACGCAGTATTTT

J gene: TRBJ1-5
D gene: .
clone size: .
V gene: TRBV7-9
CDR3 protein: CASSLGYSNQPQHF
CDR3 DNA: TGTGCCAGCAGCTTGGGTTATAGCAATCAGCCCCAGCATTTT

J gene: TRBJ2-2
D gene: TRBD1
clone size: .
V gene: TRBV5-1
CDR3 protein: CASSWDRGLTGELFF
CDR3 DNA: TGCGCCAGCAGCTGGGACAGGGGGCTTACCGGGGAGCTGTTTTTT

J gene: TRBJ1-3
D gene: TRBD1
clone size: .
V gene: TRBV4-1
CDR3 protein: CASSQRDRGGGNTIYF
CDR3 DNA: TGCGCCAGCAGCCAAAGAGACAGGGGCGGTGGAAACACCATATATTTT

J gene: TRBJ1-5
D gene: TRBD1
clone size: .
V gene: TRBV5-6
CDR3 protein: CASSQLTGANQPQHF
CDR3 DNA: TGTGCCAGCAGCCAGTTGACAGGGGCTAATCAGCCCCAGCATTTT

J gene: TRBJ2-3
D gene: .
clone size: .
V gene: TRBV11-3
CDR3 protein: CASSSLSGDTQYF
CDR3 DNA: TGTGCCAGCAGCTCTCTTTCGGGAGATACGCAGTATTTT

J gene: TRBJ1-5
D gene: .
clone size: .
V gene: TRBV19
CDR3 protein: CATAGEGLAQHF
CDR3 DNA: TGTGCCACCGCGGGAGAGGGGTTAGCCCAGCATTTT

J gene: TRBJ2-2
D gene: .
clone size: .
V gene: TRBV6-5
CDR3 protein: CASSKNSNGDGELFF
CDR3 DNA: TGTGCCAGCAGTAAAAACAGTAACGGGGACGGGGAGCTGTTTTTT

J gene: TRBJ1-5
D gene: TRBD1
clone size: .
V gene: TRBV19
CDR3 protein: CASRLETGGIQPQHF
CDR3 DNA: TGTGCCAGTAGGCTTGAGACAGGGGGCATTCAGCCCCAGCATTTT

J gene: TRBJ1-2
D gene: .
clone size: .
V gene: TRBV19
CDR3 protein: CASSIPGTQYGYTF
CDR3 DNA: TGTGCCAGTAGTATTCCGGGAACACAATATGGCTACACCTTC

J gene: TRBJ2-7
D gene: .
clone size: .
V gene: TRBV7-9
CDR3 protein: CASSQWGDSYEQYF
CDR3 DNA: TGTGCCAGCAGCCAGTGGGGGGATTCCTACGAGCAGTACTTC

J gene: TRBJ2-3
D gene: TRBD1
clone size: .
V gene: TRBV5-1
CDR3 protein: CASTLGWTGGMDTQYF
CDR3 DNA: TGCGCCAGCACCCTGGGTTGGACAGGGGGCATGGATACGCAGTATTTT

J gene: TRBJ1-2
D gene: .
clone size: once
V gene: TRBV24-1
CDR3 protein: CATSDLDRNYGYTF
CDR3 DNA: TGTGCCACCAGTGATTTGGACAGGAACTATGGCTACACCTTC

J gene: TRBJ2-2
D gene: .
clone size: .
V gene: TRBV7-2
CDR3 protein: CASSFTPLYTGELFF
CDR3 DNA: TGTGCCAGCAGCTTTACCCCCCTCTACACCGGGGAGCTGTTTTTT

J gene: TRBJ2-2
D gene: .
clone size: .
V gene: TRBV24-1
CDR3 protein: CATSPQWDTGELFF
CDR3 DNA: TGTGCCACCAGTCCTCAGTGGGACACCGGGGAGCTGTTTTTT

J gene: TRBJ1-1
D gene: .
clone size: .
V gene: TRBV5-1
CDR3 protein: CASSLDGMNTEAFF
CDR3 DNA: TGCGCCAGCAGCTTGGACGGTATGAACACTGAAGCTTTCTTT

J gene: TRBJ2-3
D gene: .
clone size: .
V gene: TRBV6-5
CDR3 protein: CASSPPGHTQYF
CDR3 DNA: TGTGCCAGCAGCCCCCCTGGTCATACGCAGTATTTT

J gene: TRBJ1-2
D gene: .
clone size: .
V gene: TRBV28
CDR3 protein: CASSDRVYGYTF
CDR3 DNA: TGTGCCAGCAGTGATAGGGTCTATGGCTACACCTTC

J gene: TRBJ1-6
D gene: .
clone size: .
V gene: TRBV28
CDR3 protein: CASRTGTNNSPLHF
CDR3 DNA: TGTGCCAGCAGGACCGGGACTAACAATTCACCCCTCCACTTT

J gene: TRBJ1-3
D gene: .
clone size: .
V gene: TRBV5-5
CDR3 protein: CASSLSRRSGNTIYF
CDR3 DNA: TGTGCCAGCAGCTTGAGCAGGCGCTCTGGAAACACCATATATTTT

J gene: TRBJ2-1
D gene: TRBD2
clone size: .
V gene: TRBV7-3
CDR3 protein: CASSSLAGVTYNEQFF
CDR3 DNA: TGTGCCAGCAGTTCACTAGCGGGGGTCACCTACAATGAGCAGTTCTTC

J gene: TRBJ1-3
D gene: TRBD1
clone size: .
V gene: TRBV19
CDR3 protein: CASSLGGQGSSGNTIYF
CDR3 DNA: TGTGCCAGTAGCCTGGGGGGACAGGGAAGCTCTGGAAACACCATATATTTT

J gene: TRBJ2-2
D gene: .
clone size: .
V gene: TRBV28
CDR3 protein: CASSLLVGQGNTGELFF
CDR3 DNA: TGTGCCAGCAGTTTATTAGTTGGGCAGGGCAACACCGGGGAGCTGTTTTTT

J gene: TRBJ2-1
D gene: .
clone size: once
V gene: TRBV7-3
CDR3 protein: CASSLVSSSTEQFF
CDR3 DNA: TGTGCCAGCAGCTTAGTTAGTAGTTCGACTGAGCAGTTCTTC

J gene: TRBJ1-4
D gene: .
clone size: .
V gene: TRBV4-1
CDR3 protein: CASSQMRIEKLFF
CDR3 DNA: TGCGCCAGCAGCCAAATGCGGATAGAAAAACTGTTTTTT

J gene: TRBJ1-2
D gene: TRBD1
clone size: .
V gene: TRBV7-9
CDR3 protein: CASSRDRGEGYTF
CDR3 DNA: TGTGCCAGCAGCCGAGACAGGGGTGAGGGCTACACCTTC

J gene: TRBJ2-4
D gene: .
clone size: once
V gene: TRBV7-2
CDR3 protein: CASSKHGSENWAKNIQYF
CDR3 DNA: TGTGCCAGCAGCAAGCACGGGTCGGAGAACTGGGCCAAAAACATTCAGTACTTC

J gene: TRBJ2-7
D gene: .
clone size: .
V gene: TRBV27
CDR3 protein: CASSLRYSYEQYF
CDR3 DNA: TGTGCCAGCAGTTTGAGGTACTCCTACGAGCAGTACTTC

J gene: TRBJ2-7
D gene: TRBD1
clone size: .
V gene: TRBV29-1
CDR3 protein: CSVQGAYEQYF
CDR3 DNA: TGCAGCGTTCAGGGGGCCTACGAGCAGTACTTC

J gene: TRBJ1-2
D gene: .
clone size: .
V gene: TRBV4-3
CDR3 protein: CASSQDVGYGYTF
CDR3 DNA: TGCGCCAGCAGCCAAGACGTGGGCTATGGCTACACCTTC

J gene: TRBJ1-6
D gene: .
clone size: .
V gene: TRBV5-1
CDR3 protein: CASSPGDLASSPLHF
CDR3 DNA: TGCGCCAGCAGCCCGGGGGACCTAGCCTCCTCACCCCTCCACTTT

J gene: TRBJ2-3
D gene: TRBD2
clone size: .
V gene: TRBV3-1/TRBV3-2
CDR3 protein: CASSQDLAENTDTQYF
CDR3 DNA: TGTGCCAGCAGCCAAGACCTAGCGGAGAACACAGATACGCAGTATTTT

J gene: TRBJ1-2
D gene: .
clone size: .
V gene: TRBV21-1
CDR3 protein: CASSIPGQQDYGYTF
CDR3 DNA: TGTGCCAGCAGCATACCGGGACAGCAAGACTATGGCTACACCTTC

J gene: TRBJ1-4
D gene: .
clone size: .
V gene: TRBV4-2
CDR3 protein: CASSHPTDEKLFF
CDR3 DNA: TGTGCCAGCAGCCACCCGACAGATGAAAAACTGTTTTTT

J gene: TRBJ1-2
D gene: .
clone size: .
V gene: TRBV29-1
CDR3 protein: CSVDMVYGYTF
CDR3 DNA: TGCAGCGTTGATATGGTCTATGGCTACACCTTC

J gene: TRBJ1-6
D gene: .
clone size: .
V gene: TRBV4-3
CDR3 protein: CASSLDRLDSPLHF
CDR3 DNA: TGCGCCAGCAGCCTCGACAGGTTAGATTCACCCCTCCACTTT

J gene: TRBJ1-4
D gene: .
clone size: once
V gene: TRBV7-8
CDR3 protein: CASSLGVLGQATATNEKLFF
CDR3 DNA: TGTGCCAGCAGCTTGGGGGTCTTGGGGCAGGCAACTGCAACTAATGAAAAACTGTTTTTT

J gene: TRBJ1-1
D gene: .
clone size: once
V gene: TRBV6-5
CDR3 protein: CASIPVWGKVTEAFF
CDR3 DNA: TGTGCCAGCATTCCCGTTTGGGGTAAGGTCACTGAAGCTTTCTTT

J gene: TRBJ1-2
D gene: .
clone size: .
V gene: TRBV6-5
CDR3 protein: CASSYSRRGGYTF
CDR3 DNA: TGTGCCAGCAGTTACTCCAGGAGGGGCGGCTACACCTTC